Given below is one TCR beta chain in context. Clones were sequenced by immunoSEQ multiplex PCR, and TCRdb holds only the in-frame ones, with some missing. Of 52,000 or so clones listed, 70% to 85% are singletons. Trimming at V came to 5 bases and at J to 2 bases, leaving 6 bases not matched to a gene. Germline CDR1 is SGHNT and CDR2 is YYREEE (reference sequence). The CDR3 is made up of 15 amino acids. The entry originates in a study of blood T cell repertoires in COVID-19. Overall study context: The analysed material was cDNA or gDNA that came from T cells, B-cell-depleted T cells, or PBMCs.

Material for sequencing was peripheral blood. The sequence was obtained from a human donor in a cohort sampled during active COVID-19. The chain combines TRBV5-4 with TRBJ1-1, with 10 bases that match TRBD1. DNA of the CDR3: TGTGCCAGCAGACGTGACAGGGGGCGTAACACTGAAGCTTTCTTT. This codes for CASRRDRGRNTEAFF.